This entry features one TCR beta chain sequence. This specimen comes from a study of CD8 T cells in Susac syndrome. RNA was extracted with the RNeasy kit, and a quantity of about 0.45 to 1 ug was reverse transcribed using random hexamers. Multiplex PCR with immunoSEQ amplified the TCR beta CDR3 across 54 Vbeta and 13 Jbeta. TCRdb re-analysed the immunoSEQ multiplex PCR reads in MiXCR, keeping a single row per CDR3 protein. The table shows just over 150,000 distinct CDR3 sequences, with roughly 96% occurring only once. Sequencing of TCR beta was performed on blood CD8+ and CD4+ T cells. Patients with Susac syndrome met diagnostic criteria that were recently defined for definite or probable disease. Both CD4+ and CD8+ T cells were negatively isolated, and TEMRA cells underwent FACS enrichment. CDR3 length equals 14 residues. CDR1 is DFQATT and CDR2 is SNEGSKA in the germline V gene (reference sequence). V lost 5 bases to trimming and J lost 0 bases; unmatched junction nucleotides: 4.

The chain uses TRBV20-1 and TRBJ2-4, with 7 bases fitting TRBD1. Source material: CD4+ T cells from PBMCs. This TCR was sampled from a human donor with Susac syndrome. CDR3 protein: CSAPQGLAKNIQYF. The DNA of the CDR3 is TGCAGTGCTCCACAGGGGTTAGCCAAAAACATTCAGTACTTC.